This T cell receptor beta chain was sequenced in a study of STAT5B mutations in CD4+ large granular lymphocyte leukemia (dated by TCRdb to the early 2020s). Broadly, across the study: Among the healthy controls, the CDR3 'QG' motif was associated with a particular HLA allele. TCRbeta repertoires of CD4+ T-cell large granular lymphocyte leukemia patients were compared with those of healthy blood donors. Flow cytometry performed on FACSCanto II or FACSVerse showed that the purified fractions had more than 95% purity among lymphocytes.

Buffy coats from roughly 37 blood donors, supplied by the Finnish Red Cross blood service, were used as healthy controls. All TCR-sequenced material derived from peripheral blood: patient blood samples and healthy donor buffy coats. Peripheral blood mononuclear cells were isolated by Ficoll-Hypaque gradient centrifugation. CD4+ cells were magnetically purified from the buffy coats of healthy controls. Genomic DNA was extracted using the Gentra Puregene Cell and Tissue kit, and a Qubit 2.0 fluorometer was used to quantify it. For this clone: Its specific antigen is unknown. No clone much larger than this one lies a single base away; base qualities are absent.

The immunoSEQ assay at survey resolution was used to sequence TCRbeta rearrangements from genomic DNA. Under the source paper's analysis protocol: A lowest detectable productive clonotype frequency of 2.59 x 10-5 was observed in the TCR sequencing data. Only productive TCRbeta rearrangements, meaning sequences that were complete and in-frame, were kept for the analyses. Simpson clonality, calculated in the immunoSEQ Analyzer version 3.0, was used as the measure of sample clonality. Clones were grouped by frequency into very rare, small, medium, large (1-20%) or hyperexpanded (>20%) categories. Generation probabilities were estimated with OLGA 1.2.3, V-gene circos plots were made with VDJtools, specificities were searched in VDJdb, and CDR3 motifs were identified with GLIPH. Imported from immuneACCESS, the table was reduced by TCRdb to in-frame sequences with V and J called. These copies leave out some clones; in studies compared against another copy, an unresolved V gene accounts for under half, and the cause of the remainder is not known. V and J calls and clone size are copied from that table; D and trimming were computed from the DNA. The sample table lists 20,000 or so clones, approximately 84% of them with a count of one. Around 14% of the sample belongs to the ten largest clones.

Reading the germline V gene gives CDR1 SQVTM and CDR2 ANQGSEA. The CDR3 measures 12 amino acids from cysteine to phenylalanine. Only CDR3 DNA is held: 36 bases, read in frame from base 1. Between the V and J ends, shortened by 1 base and 7 bases respectively, the junction contains 8 bases. Broad study findings and their caveats: The main leukemic clonotypes were found to be private to each patient, although approximately 26% of the main leukemic clonotypes were detected at low frequency in the non-leukemic repertoires of other patients. CD4-sorted patient repertoires appeared more clonal than healthy CD4+ repertoires, and this difference persisted after removing the putative leukemic clones. The data were not HLA-matched, and the relatively small sample size could explain the higher clonality seen in CD4+ compared with CD8+ T-LGLL. Enrichment of TRBV06-family usage was observed among the top patient clones (8/27) relative to healthy controls (2/35).

Sequencing was done on a sample of CD4+ T cells from blood buffy coats. The chain employs TRBV29-1 and TRBJ2-1, and possibly TRBD2, on 5 matching bases. The TCR was taken from a human donor in good health. Read as DNA, the sequence is TGCAGCGTTGAAGTACTAGTGAATGAGCAGTTCTTC. Translated, it reads CSVEVLVNEQFF.